Each of the 25 T cell receptor beta chains below was sequenced from the same sample in a study of T cell repertoires in cytomegalovirus infection. TCRdb reprocessed the reads with MiXCR, giving one entry per CDR3 protein. Among about 310,000 distinct CDR3 sequences listed, 25% were seen once. These receptors' antigens are unknown. Material: cultured PBMCs, obtained from culture after CMV antigen stimulation. Receptor source: a human donor in good health (CMV status not recorded). Some clones in this sample may be carry-over from other donors' samples.

This clonotype was found a few times. The chain couples TRBV18 to TRBJ2-7, with D perhaps TRBD1 (5 bases). From germline, CDR1 is KGHSH and CDR2 LQKENI. V lost 4 bases to trimming and J lost 3 bases, with 13 bases between them. The CDR3 runs 14 residues. The CDR3 DNA follows: TGTGCCAGCTCACTCATGGACAAAGGCTACGAGCAGTACTTC. This codes for CASSLMDKGYEQYF.

Many counts were recorded for this clonotype. The chain has TRBV7-9 and TRBJ1-4, with 7 bases aligning to TRBD1. Looked up from germline, CDR1 is SEHNR and CDR2 is FQNEAQ (reference sequence). This CDR3 has 15 amino acids. The V and J ends lost 4 bases and 3 bases, in that order; junction bases with no gene match: 5. The CDR3 DNA reads as TGTGCCAGCAGCTCGAGACAGGGCGCTAATGAAAAACTGTTTTTT. Its protein is CASSSRQGANEKLFF.

This clonotype came up a few times. This CDR3 is CASRSGVLSYEQYF. CDR3 bases: TGTGCCAGCAGATCGGGAGTTTTATCCTACGAGCAGTACTTC. J is TRBJ2-7 and V is TRBV6-6, with a weak D call TRBD2 (6 bases). V was trimmed by 6 bases and J by 1 base, leaving 13 bases between them. This CDR3 has 14 residues. CDR1 is MNHNY, CDR2 SVGAGI, per germline (reference sequence).

This clonotype was found many times. The CDR3 here is CASSLGLAGTDTQYF. Here the CDR3 DNA reads TGTGCCAGCAGCTTAGGACTAGCGGGCACAGATACGCAGTATTTT. J is TRBJ2-3 and V is TRBV7-2, with 9 bases that match TRBD2. The J segment lost 1 base and the V segment lost 1 base, leaving 0 bases of the junction unmatched. The CDR3 is 15 residues long. Germline V gives CDR1 SGHTA, CDR2 FQGNSA. The full variable domain, in which reference TRBV7-2 and TRBJ2-3 provide the parts outside the CDR3, is GAGVSQSPSNKVTEKGKDVELRCDPISGHTALYWYRQSLGQGLEFLIYFQGNSAPDKSGLPSDRFSAERTGGSVSTLTIQRTQQEDSAVYLCASSLGLAGTDTQYFGPGTRLTVL.

V gene TRBV6-2 or TRBV6-3 combines with J gene TRBJ1-1; possible D gene TRBD1, 5 bases. Germline V gene lookup returns CDR1 MNHEY and CDR2 SVGEGT. V was clipped by 6 bases and J by 7 bases, with 24 bases between them. The CDR3 totals 16 residues. The DNA for the CDR3 is TGTGCCAGCAGGAATTTACCGAACCGGGACCAACGTGAAGCTTTCTTT. Amino acids: CASRNLPNRDQREAFF.

This clonotype was recorded many times. J is TRBJ2-7 and V is TRBV27, with 7 nucleotides matching TRBD1. After removal of 6 bases from V and 4 bases from J, the junction contained 12 bases not matched to a gene. Looked up from germline, CDR1 is MNHEY and CDR2 is SMNVEV (reference sequence). The CDR3 spans 15 residues. This CDR3 is CASSPRGGAGYEQYV. The CDR3 DNA reads as TGTGCCAGCAGCCCTAGAGGGGGCGCGGGTTACGAGCAGTACGTC.

The chain is built from TRBV4-3 and TRBJ1-4; D not certain. Germline V lookup: CDR1 LGHNA, CDR2 YSLEER. V shed 0 bases and J shed 8 bases, with 16 bases lying between them. This CDR3 contains 16 residues. CDR3 bases: TGCGCCAGCAGCCAAGATCGGTGGATAAGATTCGAAAAACTGTTTTTT. Amino acids: CASSQDRWIRFEKLFF.

This CDR3 is CSVFTGGNYGYTF. CDR3 nucleotides: TGCAGCGTTTTCACAGGGGGAAACTATGGCTACACCTTC. This chain connects TRBV29-1 to TRBJ1-2; 8 nucleotides line up with TRBD1. The CDR3 totals 13 residues. The V gene's germline CDR1 is SQVTM and CDR2 ANQGSEA. V trimming: 5 bases; J trimming: 2 bases; junction bases outside the gene matches: 4.

A few counts support this clonotype. The rearrangement uses TRBV5-5 and TRBJ2-5; 7 bases fit TRBD2. Germline trimming cut 4 bases from V and 3 bases from J; bases unmatched to any gene: 6. The CDR3 runs 14 residues. CDR1 and CDR2 (germline): SGHKS, YYEKEE (reference sequence). The DNA of the CDR3 is TGTGCCAGCAGCCCGTGGACTAGGAAAGAGACCCAGTACTTC. Amino acid sequence: CASSPWTRKETQYF.

This clonotype was observed a few times. V is TRBV27 and J is TRBJ2-1; the D gene is possibly TRBD2 (6 bases). CDR1 MNHEY and CDR2 SMNVEV come from the germline V gene (reference sequence). There are 18 residues in the CDR3. V lost 3 bases to trimming and J lost 2 bases, with 20 bases between them. Written as DNA, the CDR3 is TGTGCCAGCAGTTTGAGGGCGGGGCGGCAGGCACCCTACAATGAGCAGTTCTTC. Translation: CASSLRAGRQAPYNEQFF.

In regard to this clonotype: A read error is possible here, since a much larger clone lies one base away. V usage is TRBV7-9 and J usage is TRBJ2-2; D possibly corresponds to TRBD1 (6 bases). Germline CDR1 SEHNR, CDR2 FQNEAQ (reference sequence). This CDR3 spans 15 amino acids. Trimming took off 9 bases at V and 5 bases at J, with 19 bases between the two ends. The CDR3 DNA reads as TGTGCCAGAAGCCCCGAGTGGGGGCGAACCGGGGAGCTGTTTTTT. Protein: CARSPEWGRTGELFF.

This clonotype was seen repeatedly, ten times or more. The chain links TRBV7-2 to TRBJ2-1, with D tentatively TRBD2 (6 bases). V lost 8 bases, J lost 12 bases, and 11 bases lay in between. The CDR3 runs 10 residues. From germline, CDR1 is SGHTA and CDR2 FQGNSA. This CDR3 reads CASGTYLQFF. CDR3 sequence (DNA): TGTGCCAGCGGGACTTACTTGCAGTTCTTC.

The V gene is TRBV29-1, the J gene TRBJ2-5, with 7 bases matching TRBD2. CDR3 length equals 14 residues. V lost 1 base to trimming and J lost 5 bases; unmatched junction nucleotides: 7. CDR1 SQVTM and CDR2 ANQGSEA come from the germline V gene. CDR3 region: CSVEAQLGGETQYF. The DNA for the CDR3 is TGCAGCGTTGAAGCCCAACTCGGGGGGGAGACCCAGTACTTC.

This clonotype showed up just a few times. CDR3 region: CASSPGQLNYGYTF. The CDR3 coding sequence is TGTGCCAGCAGCCCGGGACAGCTCAACTATGGCTACACCTTC. The chain links TRBV7-6 to TRBJ1-2; TRBD1 agrees at 7 bases. J was trimmed by 2 bases and V by 5 bases; bases with no gene match: 5. This CDR3 contains 14 residues. Germline V gives CDR1 SGHVS, CDR2 FNYEAQ. Combining the CDR3 with reference TRBV7-6 and TRBJ1-2 gives the whole variable domain GAGVSQSPRYKVTKRGQDVALRCDPISGHVSLYWYRQALGQGPEFLTYFNYEAQQDKSGLPNDRFSAERPEGSISTLTIQRTEQRDSAMYRCASSPGQLNYGYTFGSGTRLTVV.

The rearrangement uses TRBV6-2 or TRBV6-3 and TRBJ1-2; TRBD1 matches at 7 bases. There are 14 residues in the CDR3. Germline-derived CDR1 and CDR2 are MNHEY and SVGEGT. V was clipped by 5 bases and J by 4 bases; unmatched bases: 7. The CDR3 DNA sequence: TGTGCCAGCAGTCAACCGGGACAGATCTATGGCTACACCTTC. It specifies CASSQPGQIYGYTF.

This clonotype was observed a handful of times. V usage is TRBV7-6 and J usage is TRBJ2-7; perhaps D is TRBD1 or TRBD2 (5 bases each). The germline V and J ends were trimmed by 5 bases and 1 base, with 18 bases remaining between them. Germline CDR1 is SGHVS and CDR2 is FNYEAQ. CDR3 length: 16 residues. In nucleotides, the CDR3 is TGTGCCAGCAGCCCTAGGGACCGGCCCCTTTCCTACGAGCAGTACTTC. Its translation: CASSPRDRPLSYEQYF.

This clonotype has only a few counts. This chain uses TRBV5-6 with TRBJ2-5; 8 nucleotides match TRBD2. Germline CDR1 SGHDT, CDR2 YYEEEE. The CDR3 covers 22 residues. Losses at the gene ends were 3 bases for V and 5 bases for J; bases not matched to a gene: 30. The CDR3 sequence: CASSYCIGTAGGGRLDVETQYF. The CDR3 region has the DNA TGTGCCAGCAGCTATTGCATTGGGACGGCCGGCGGCGGGAGGTTAGATGTCGAGACCCAGTACTTC.

This chain connects TRBV28 to TRBJ2-1; 9 bases fit TRBD1. The CDR3 runs 14 residues. Unmatched junction bases numbered 9, after V lost 1 base and J lost 14 bases. Germline CDR1 is MDHEN and CDR2 is SYDVKM. DNA for the CDR3: TGTGCCAGCAGTTTATTAGGGGGACAGGGAGGAGAGTTCTTC. Its protein product is CASSLLGGQGGEFF.

The gene calls are TRBV2 and TRBJ2-2; D possibly uses TRBD1 or TRBD2 (5 bases each). The V end was cut by 11 bases, the J end by 1 base, with 14 bases between. Germline V gene data show CDR1 as SNHLY and CDR2 as FYNNEI. This CDR3 is built from 14 residues. CDR3 nucleotides: TGTGCCTGCCGGGGCGGACTGAACACCGGGGAGCTGTTTTTT. Translation: CACRGGLNTGELFF.

In this sample, this clonotype turned up a few times. The genes are TRBV11-2 and TRBJ2-1; 16 bases agree with TRBD2. Trimming took 5 bases from V and 9 from J; bases not matched to a gene: 7. The CDR3 loop spans 16 amino acids. Germline V gene data show CDR1 as SGHAT and CDR2 as FQNNGV. CDR3 sequence reads: CASSTPGLAGGSEQFF. CDR3 bases: TGTGCCAGCAGCACCCCGGGACTAGCGGGAGGGAGTGAGCAGTTCTTC.

This clonotype turned up a few times. The chain combines TRBV19 with TRBJ1-5, with no clear D. Between the trimmed V and J ends, which lost 1 base and 0 bases, there was a span of 7 bases. The CDR3 loop spans 15 amino acids. Germline V lookup: CDR1 LNHDA, CDR2 SQIVND (reference sequence). The CDR3 nucleotides are TGTGCCAGTAGTATAGTGTCCCATAGCAATCAGCCCCAGCATTTT. Translating it yields CASSIVSHSNQPQHF.

This clonotype has a count of ten or more. The CDR3, as DNA: TGTGCCAGCAGTCGGATCGACAGGGGAGTGGCTTTCTTT. It translates to CASSRIDRGVAFF. This chain connects TRBV7-2 to TRBJ1-1; 8 nucleotides line up with TRBD1. The ends lost 6 bases at V and 11 bases at J; junction bases unmatched: 11. The germline V gene encodes CDR1 SGHTA and CDR2 FQGNSA. CDR3 size: 13 residues. The complete variable domain, with remaining parts taken from reference TRBV7-2 and TRBJ1-1, reads GAGVSQSPSNKVTEKGKDVELRCDPISGHTALYWYRQSLGQGLEFLIYFQGNSAPDKSGLPSDRFSAERTGGSVSTLTIQRTQQEDSAVYLCASSRIDRGVAFFGQGTRLTVV.

This clonotype was seen a handful of times. The rearrangement joins TRBV20-1 to TRBJ1-5, with a weak D call TRBD1 (6 bases). This CDR3 is 14 amino acids long. Trimming left V 0 bases short and J 5 bases short, with 11 bases between. Per germline, CDR1 DFQATT and CDR2 SNEGSKA (reference sequence). This CDR3 is CSARDRTVDQPQHF. DNA of the CDR3: TGCAGTGCTAGAGACCGGACAGTTGATCAGCCCCAGCATTTT.

This clonotype has ten or more counts. The CDR3 DNA sequence: TGTGCCAGCAGCTTTGGGCGAGTGGAGCCCCAGCATTTT. This gives the protein CASSFGRVEPQHF. The rearrangement joins TRBV7-2 to TRBJ1-5; D remains ambiguous. There are 13 residues in the CDR3. Germline V gene lookup returns CDR1 SGHTA and CDR2 FQGNSA. V gave up 3 bases and J gave up 8 bases, with 11 bases separating them.

This clonotype was counted only a few times. This rearrangement joins TRBV6-5 to TRBJ2-2, with D maybe TRBD2 (6 bases). CDR1 MNHEY and CDR2 SVGAGI come from the germline V gene. The CDR3 has 15 amino acids. V lost 0 bases and J 6 bases, leaving 11 bases between the germline ends. The CDR3 reads CASSYSRRAPGELFF. The CDR3 nucleotides are TGTGCCAGCAGTTACTCGAGGAGGGCCCCCGGGGAGCTGTTTTTT.